The following is a T cell receptor (beta chain) sequence with its context. The length of the CDR3 is 15 residues. Germline V gives CDR1 SNHLY, CDR2 FYNNEI. V trimming: 1 base; J trimming: 1 base; junction bases outside the gene matches: 3. Data came from immunoSEQ multiplex PCR; TCRdb stores just in-frame clones and leaves some out. The sample has about 170,000 clones; roughly 89% are singletons. The entry originates in a study of T cell responses to AZD1222 COVID-19 vaccine. This clonotype was sampled from an adult in good health. The genes are TRBV2 and TRBJ1-1, with 7 bases fitting TRBD1. The specimen comprised peripheral blood, sampled on day 0 of AZD1222 vaccination. The CDR3 DNA follows: TGTGCCAGCAGTGAAGGGGGACAGCCGAACACTGAAGCTTTCTTT. The encoded protein is CASSEGGQPNTEAFF.